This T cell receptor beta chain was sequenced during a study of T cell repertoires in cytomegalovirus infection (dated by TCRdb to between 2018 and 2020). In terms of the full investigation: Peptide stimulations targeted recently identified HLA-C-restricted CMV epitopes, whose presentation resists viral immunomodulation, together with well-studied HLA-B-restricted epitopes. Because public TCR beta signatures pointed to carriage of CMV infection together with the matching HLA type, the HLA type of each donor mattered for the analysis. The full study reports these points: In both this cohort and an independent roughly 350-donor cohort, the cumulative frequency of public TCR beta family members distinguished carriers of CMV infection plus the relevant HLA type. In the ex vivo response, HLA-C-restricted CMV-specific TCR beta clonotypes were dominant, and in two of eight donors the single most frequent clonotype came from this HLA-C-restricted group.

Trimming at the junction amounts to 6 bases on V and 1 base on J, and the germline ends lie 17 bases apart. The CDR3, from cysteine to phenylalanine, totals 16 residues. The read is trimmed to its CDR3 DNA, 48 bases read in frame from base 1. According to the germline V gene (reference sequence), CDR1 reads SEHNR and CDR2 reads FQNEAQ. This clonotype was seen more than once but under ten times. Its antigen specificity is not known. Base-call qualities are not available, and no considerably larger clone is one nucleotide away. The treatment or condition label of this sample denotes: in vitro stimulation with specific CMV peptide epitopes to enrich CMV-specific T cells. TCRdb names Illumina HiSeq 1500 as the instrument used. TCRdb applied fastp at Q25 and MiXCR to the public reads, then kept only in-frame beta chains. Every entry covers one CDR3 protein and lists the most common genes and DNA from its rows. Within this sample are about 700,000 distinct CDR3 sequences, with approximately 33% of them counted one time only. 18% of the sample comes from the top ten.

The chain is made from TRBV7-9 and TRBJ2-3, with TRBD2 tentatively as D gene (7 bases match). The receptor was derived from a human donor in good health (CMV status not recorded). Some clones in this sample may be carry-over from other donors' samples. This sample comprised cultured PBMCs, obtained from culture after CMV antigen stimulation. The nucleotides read TGTGCCAGCAGTATTTTAGGCGGGGGCCGCACAGATACGCAGTATTTT. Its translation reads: CASSILGGGRTDTQYF.